These T cell receptor beta chains were read from a single sample in a study of cytomegalovirus exposure and HLA in healthy donors. Here immunoSEQ multiplex PCR was the method, and the copy in TCRdb shows in-frame clones only, minus some. The data hold approximately 180,000 clones, with 79% observed a single time. The sequenced sample consisted of PBMCs. The receptors come from a woman in her fifties or sixties in good health and CMV-seronegative. CDR3s include the opening cysteine and the closing phenylalanine or tryptophan. The order of the fields is clone size, V gene, J gene, D gene, CDR3 DNA, CDR3 protein. The D gene is left open where the match is weak. Size tells how often a clone was seen (once, few, many) or the class of an expanded clone, and some rows leave it out.

size: few; V: TRBV9; J: TRBJ2-7; D: TRBD1; DNA: TGTGCCAGCAGCCCTCTCCCGGGACAGGGGGCTGGCGAGCAGTACTTC; CDR3: CASSPLPGQGAGEQYF
size: once; V: TRBV7-9; J: TRBJ1-2; D: -; DNA: TGTGCCAGCAGCATTAGTGGACGACAGTCCGGGAGCTATGGCTACACCTTC; CDR3: CASSISGRQSGSYGYTF
size: few; V: TRBV7-9; J: TRBJ1-1; D: -; DNA: TGTGCCAGCAGCTCCTTTTCCCCGAACACTGAAGCTTTCTTT; CDR3: CASSSFSPNTEAFF
size: -; V: TRBV27; J: TRBJ1-1; D: TRBD1; DNA: TGTGCCAGCAGTTTACCGGGACAGGGGAACACTGAAGCTTTCTTT; CDR3: CASSLPGQGNTEAFF
size: -; V: TRBV18; J: TRBJ1-3; D: -; DNA: TGTGCCAGCTCACCAAAGGGGATTGCGTACTCTGGAAACACCATATATTTT; CDR3: CASSPKGIAYSGNTIYF
size: once; V: TRBV28; J: TRBJ2-7; D: -; DNA: TGTGCCAGCAGTTTAGTTGGGAGTTACGAGCAGTACTTC; CDR3: CASSLVGSYEQYF
size: -; V: TRBV4-3; J: TRBJ1-3; D: -; DNA: TGCGCCAGCAGCCAATACTGGGGGCAGGGAAACACCATATATTTT; CDR3: CASSQYWGQGNTIYF
size: -; V: TRBV19; J: TRBJ2-5; D: TRBD2; DNA: TGTGCCAGTAGTATTCCCGGGACTAGCAGGGAGACCCAGTACTTC; CDR3: CASSIPGTSRETQYF
size: -; V: TRBV5-1; J: TRBJ2-5; D: TRBD1; DNA: TGCGCCAGCAGCTTGGTAACAGGGGGCGTGGAGACCCAGTACTTC; CDR3: CASSLVTGGVETQYF
size: -; V: TRBV5-1; J: TRBJ2-4; D: -; DNA: TGCGCCAGCAGCTTGGCCGGGAACAGGCGGGAAGCCAAAAACATTCAGTACTTC; CDR3: CASSLAGNRREAKNIQYF
size: -; V: TRBV7-9; J: TRBJ2-1; D: TRBD2; DNA: TGTGCCAGCAGCTTACGGGGGGATGAGCAGTTCTTC; CDR3: CASSLRGDEQFF
size: -; V: TRBV27; J: TRBJ1-2; D: -; DNA: TGTGCCAGCAGTCCCCAGACAGCCTGGGATGGCTACACCTTC; CDR3: CASSPQTAWDGYTF
size: -; V: TRBV5-4; J: TRBJ2-5; D: -; DNA: TGTGCCAGCAGCTCAAACATAGAGGCGACCCAGTACTTC; CDR3: CASSSNIEATQYF
size: few; V: TRBV6-1; J: TRBJ1-1; D: TRBD1; DNA: TGTGCCAGCAGGGTACAGGGGTACACTGAAGCTTTCTTT; CDR3: CASRVQGYTEAFF
size: -; V: TRBV18; J: TRBJ2-2; D: TRBD2; DNA: TGTGCCAGCTCACCCCTTTCCGGGACTAGCGGCACCGGGGAGCTGTTTTTT; CDR3: CASSPLSGTSGTGELFF
size: few; V: TRBV4-1; J: TRBJ2-3; D: TRBD2; DNA: TGCGCCAGCAGCCAAGGACTAGCGGGGGGTGGAGATACGCAGTATTTT; CDR3: CASSQGLAGGGDTQYF
size: -; V: TRBV28; J: TRBJ2-1; D: -; DNA: TGTGCCAGCAGTTCCATCCAGGGGCGCGGGAGCCTTGAGCAGTTCTTC; CDR3: CASSSIQGRGSLEQFF
size: -; V: TRBV27; J: TRBJ1-4; D: -; DNA: TGTGCCAGCAGTCTCTTCGGAGGGGAGGAAAAACTGTTTTTT; CDR3: CASSLFGGEEKLFF
size: few; V: TRBV6-4; J: TRBJ1-1; D: -; DNA: TGTGCCAGCAGTGAAACGACAGCCCCGAACACTGAAGCTTTCTTT; CDR3: CASSETTAPNTEAFF
size: -; V: TRBV27; J: TRBJ2-7; D: TRBD2; DNA: TGTGCCAGCAGTTTTTGGGGGAGTTTTTCCGAGGGCGGGAGAGACTCCTACGAGCAGTACTTC; CDR3: CASSFWGSFSEGGRDSYEQYF
size: -; V: TRBV28; J: TRBJ2-4; D: TRBD2; DNA: TGTGCCAGCAGTACTAGCGGGCTCCGGGACATTCAGTACTTC; CDR3: CASSTSGLRDIQYF
size: -; V: TRBV27; J: TRBJ2-7; D: TRBD2; DNA: TGTGCCAGCAGTCCGGGGACTAGCGGTTCCTACGAGCAGTACTTC; CDR3: CASSPGTSGSYEQYF
size: -; V: TRBV6-5; J: TRBJ1-3; D: -; DNA: TGTGCCAGCAGTTACTCGTTCTTCCTATCCACCATATATTTT; CDR3: CASSYSFFLSTIYF
size: -; V: TRBV18; J: TRBJ2-3; D: -; DNA: TGTGCCAGCTCACCACAGGGCCTAGGGGGAAGGGATACGCAGTATTTT; CDR3: CASSPQGLGGRDTQYF
size: -; V: TRBV9; J: TRBJ2-2; D: TRBD1; DNA: TGTGCCAGCACCCGGGACAGGGTTGCGAACACCGGGGAGCTGTTTTTT; CDR3: CASTRDRVANTGELFF
size: -; V: TRBV19; J: TRBJ2-1; D: TRBD2; DNA: TGTGCCAGTAGTATAGCCCGACTAGCGGGAGGTGGTGAGCAGTTCTTC; CDR3: CASSIARLAGGGEQFF
size: -; V: TRBV5-1; J: TRBJ2-1; D: -; DNA: TGCGCCAGCAGCTTGACAGGGCTAGGGAGCAATGAGCAGTTCTTC; CDR3: CASSLTGLGSNEQFF
size: -; V: TRBV25-1; J: TRBJ1-2; D: TRBD1; DNA: TGTGCCAGCAGTGACCGGGGACAGCCCGGCTATGGCTACACCTTC; CDR3: CASSDRGQPGYGYTF
size: -; V: TRBV7-9; J: TRBJ1-6; D: -; DNA: TGTGCCAGCAGCTTAGAAGGATGGGCATCACCCCTCCACTTT; CDR3: CASSLEGWASPLHF
size: -; V: TRBV19; J: TRBJ1-1; D: TRBD1; DNA: TGTGCCAGTAGTGGGGGACAGGGCACTGAAGCTTTCTTT; CDR3: CASSGGQGTEAFF
size: -; V: TRBV16; J: TRBJ1-1; D: TRBD1; DNA: TGTGCCAGCAGCCCCAAGGGACAGCTCCTCGGAGGCGCTTTCTTT; CDR3: CASSPKGQLLGGAFF
size: -; V: TRBV15; J: TRBJ2-7; D: TRBD2; DNA: TGTGCCACCAGCGGAAGACTAGCGGGAGGGCCCGAGCAGTACTTC; CDR3: CATSGRLAGGPEQYF
size: -; V: TRBV6-5; J: TRBJ1-2; D: -; DNA: TGTGCCAGCAGTTACGCCGGGGGTCGCTATGGCTACACCTTC; CDR3: CASSYAGGRYGYTF
size: -; V: TRBV28; J: TRBJ2-5; D: -; DNA: TGTGCCAGCAGTTTAAGTCGAGGCTTAATAAAGACCCAGTACTTC; CDR3: CASSLSRGLIKTQYF
size: -; V: TRBV27; J: TRBJ1-3; D: -; DNA: TGTGCCAGCAGTTTATCAGGAATAGGGGGATTAGGAAACACCATATATTTT; CDR3: CASSLSGIGGLGNTIYF
size: -; V: TRBV7-9; J: TRBJ2-1; D: TRBD1; DNA: TGTGCCAGCATCAACTCCGGGACAGCAATCAATGAGCAGTTCTTC; CDR3: CASINSGTAINEQFF
size: -; V: TRBV18; J: TRBJ1-1; D: TRBD1; DNA: TGTGCCAGCTCACCTCAGGGGGACACTGAAGCTTTCTTT; CDR3: CASSPQGDTEAFF
size: -; V: TRBV6-5; J: TRBJ1-1; D: -; DNA: TGTGCCAGCAGTTACCCTCGCGGTGAAGCTTTCTTT; CDR3: CASSYPRGEAFF
size: once; V: TRBV27; J: TRBJ2-5; D: -; DNA: TGTGCCAGCAGTCGGCAGCAAGGGGTCGAGACCCAGTACTTC; CDR3: CASSRQQGVETQYF
size: -; V: TRBV19; J: TRBJ1-6; D: -; DNA: TGTGCCAGTAGTTCACCTACCCCGAGGTCACCCCTCCACTTT; CDR3: CASSSPTPRSPLHF
size: few; V: TRBV5-1; J: TRBJ2-3; D: TRBD1; DNA: TGCGCCAGCAGCTTGGGGCAGGGGGCGAGAGGCACAGATACGCAGTATTTT; CDR3: CASSLGQGARGTDTQYF
size: -; V: TRBV7-2; J: TRBJ1-1; D: -; DNA: TGTGCCAGCAGCTTAGCTGGGGGCCCCACTGAAGCTTTCTTT; CDR3: CASSLAGGPTEAFF
size: once; V: TRBV28; J: TRBJ2-3; D: TRBD1; DNA: TGTGCCAGCAGTTTAGGGGTGACAGGGATTTCATATACGCAGTATTTT; CDR3: CASSLGVTGISYTQYF
size: -; V: TRBV4-2; J: TRBJ1-2; D: TRBD1; DNA: TGTGCCAGCAGCCGACAGGGGGCCCTCTATGGCTACACCTTC; CDR3: CASSRQGALYGYTF
size: -; V: TRBV19; J: TRBJ2-3; D: -; DNA: TGTGCCAGTCGTGGGGCCGCGGGGGGCCAGGGGGCGCAGTATTTT; CDR3: CASRGAAGGQGAQYF
size: once; V: TRBV2; J: TRBJ2-4; D: TRBD2; DNA: TGTGCCAGCAGTCCCGGGGGGAACATTCAGTACTTC; CDR3: CASSPGGNIQYF
size: few; V: TRBV19; J: TRBJ2-1; D: TRBD2; DNA: TGTGCCAGTAGTACTCTAGCGGGGGGTTACAATGAGCAGTTCTTC; CDR3: CASSTLAGGYNEQFF
size: -; V: TRBV5-1; J: TRBJ2-5; D: TRBD1; DNA: TGCGCCAGCAGCTTAACAGGGGGCACAGAGACCCAGTACTTC; CDR3: CASSLTGGTETQYF